This TCR beta chain stems from a study of blood T cell repertoires in COVID-19. Study overall: The United States, Italy and Spain supplied acute and convalescent COVID-19 samples. From T cells, B-cell-depleted T cells, or PBMCs came the material, which was cDNA or gDNA.

This CDR3 region has 15 residues. V was clipped by 3 bases and J by 10 bases; unmatched bases: 8. Germline V lookup: CDR1 LNHDA, CDR2 SQIVND (reference sequence). Original handling: Estimation of nucleated cell counts was performed using reference gene primer amplification. Only in-frame clones appear in the TCRdb table, and some are missing; sequencing was by immunoSEQ multiplex PCR. Clone size and V and J calls were adopted from that table, with D and trimming inferred from the DNA. Among about 410,000 clones listed, around 86% were seen once. The chain employs TRBV19 and TRBJ2-1; 11 bases fit TRBD2. Sequenced sample: peripheral blood. This clonotype originated in a woman in her 30s with active or convalescent COVID-19. CDR3 protein: CASSIPQLAGGEQFF. CDR3 DNA sequence: TGTGCCAGTAGTATCCCCCAATTAGCGGGAGGGGAGCAGTTCTTC.